Included here is one TCR beta chain sequence, with context. Its antigen remains unidentified. Within one base of it there is no much larger clone, and no base qualities were kept. The cysteine opens and the phenylalanine closes a CDR3 of 13 amino acids. Only CDR3 DNA is held: 39 bases, read in frame from base 1. V is pared back by 5 bases and J by 5 bases, with 10 bases lying between the germline termini. Looking up the germline V gene yields CDR1 SGHVS and CDR2 FNYEAQ. One collaborating source in Seattle enrolled patients during active infection and followed them longitudinally through the course of disease. The collaborating institutions used their own protocols to collect whole blood in K2EDTA tubes. For TCRbeta analysis, collaborators shipped samples as frozen whole blood, isolated PBMCs, or DNA extracted from either of those sample types. The immunoSEQ Assay, a bias-controlled multiplex PCR, was used to amplify TCRbeta CDR3 regions from genomic DNA. In the original analysis: Nucleated cell counts per sample were estimated from amplification of reference gene primers within the assay. To quantify the absolute abundance of each unique TCRbeta CDR3 rearrangement, sequence reads were collapsed and filtered. For each sample, productive Simpson clonality was calculated by taking the square root of Simpson's diversity index across productive rearrangements. TCRdb's version of the immuneACCESS table is confined to in-frame rearrangements and falls short of the full clone set. An unresolved V gene accounts for under half of the shortfall where checked; the remainder is of unknown origin. From that table come the V and J calls and clone size; the DNA was used to work out D and trimming. The sample includes 97,000 or so clones, with about nine tenths observed a single time. The ten largest clones take up more than 4.5% of the sample.

These data are taken from a study of blood T cell repertoires in COVID-19 (dated by TCRdb to about 2020). Notes on the research overall: The collaborator samples originated in the United States, Italy and Spain and spanned the acute and convalescent phases of COVID-19. The material from the prospective study consisted of cDNA or gDNA derived from T cells, B-cell-depleted T cells, or PBMCs. Deeply sampled blood TCRbeta repertoires from subjects exposed to, actively infected with, or recovered from COVID-19 were included in the dataset. A freely available public database, intended as a resource for researchers studying the immune response to SARS-CoV-2, is where the repertoires were released. The samples were drawn from two sources: the first 160 participants of the ongoing ImmuneRACE study, and 950 to 1,500 subjects contributed by 6 global collaborators. Nearly every sample came with metadata listing a de-identified subject ID, COVID-19 status, age in years and sex. Where HLA class I and class II types were available, the types were taken from metadata supplied by the sample provider, not from assay-based typing.

What the work shows at the level of the full study, not this receptor alone: How much clinical and demographic metadata was included differed by source and by participant, and the metadata was provided uncurated.

This sequence was found in a woman in her fifties or sixties with COVID-19, enrolled during active disease. The sequenced sample was peripheral blood. The receptor chain draws on TRBV7-6 and TRBJ2-1; the D gene is possibly TRBD2, with 6 bases matching. The CDR3 reads CASSRGAHNEQFF. The DNA reads TGTGCCAGCAGCCGCGGGGCCCACAATGAGCAGTTCTTC. The full variable domain, with segments outside the CDR3 supplied by the reference TRBV7-6 and TRBJ2-1 proteins, appears as GAGVSQSPRYKVTKRGQDVALRCDPISGHVSLYWYRQALGQGPEFLTYFNYEAQQDKSGLPNDRFSAERPEGSISTLTIQRTEQRDSAMYRCASSRGAHNEQFFGPGTRLTVL.